The 10 T cell receptor beta chains reported below all come from one sample, sequenced in a study of T cell repertoires in cytomegalovirus infection (dated by TCRdb to about 2019). TCRdb records Illumina HiSeq 1500 as the sequencer. The public sequencing data were trimmed at Q25 with fastp and processed into clonotypes with MiXCR by TCRdb, which kept only in-frame beta chains. All rows with the same CDR3 protein become a single entry with the most common DNA and genes. This sample gives 60,000 to 85,000 distinct CDR3 sequences in total; 22% of them show up just once. The ten most abundant clones make up 79% of the sample. These receptors' targets are unknown. What was sequenced was PBMCs, sequenced either directly or after in vitro stimulation (not recorded which). The receptors derive from a human donor in good health (CMV status not recorded). Some clones in this sample may be carry-over from other donors' samples.

This clonotype appeared a few times. The rearrangement links TRBV6-5 to TRBJ1-5; 7 positions agree with TRBD1. This CDR3 spans 17 amino acids. Looked up from germline, CDR1 is MNHEY and CDR2 is SVGAGI. Trimming removed 6 bases from V and 0 bases from J; junction bases left unmatched: 11. The CDR3: CASSRTGVSNSNQPQHF. CDR3 nucleotide sequence: TGTGCCAGCAGCCGAACAGGGGTCAGCAATAGCAATCAGCCCCAGCATTTT.

This clonotype was seen repeatedly, ten times or more. The rearrangement links TRBV20-1 to TRBJ2-1; D might be TRBD2 (5 bases). Germline V gives CDR1 DFQATT, CDR2 SNEGSKA (reference sequence). V was pared by 5 bases and J by 2 bases, with 16 bases between. CDR3 length equals 15 residues. The CDR3 nucleotides are TGCAGTGCTTGGAATAGCGCTAGAACCTACAATGAGCAGTTCTTC. Protein product: CSAWNSARTYNEQFF.

Many counts were recorded for this clonotype. The chain joins TRBV7-8 to TRBJ1-3; D is ambiguous. The CDR3 has 17 amino acids. CDR1 SGHVS and CDR2 FQNEAQ come from the germline V gene. V lost 5 bases and J 0 bases, leaving 17 bases between the germline ends. The CDR3 here is CASSPWVVPGSGNTIYF. The CDR3 DNA sequence: TGTGCCAGCAGCCCTTGGGTCGTACCGGGCTCTGGAAACACCATATATTTT.

This clonotype was counted a few times. The chain carries TRBV7-8 and TRBJ2-1; no firm D call. The germline V gene has CDR1 SGHVS and CDR2 FQNEAQ. V gave up 1 base and J gave up 7 bases, with 11 bases separating them. CDR3 size: 14 residues. CDR3 sequence reads: CASSLDLSKNEQFF. The CDR3 DNA reads as TGTGCCAGCAGCTTAGATTTATCCAAAAATGAGCAGTTCTTC.

V is TRBV20-1 and J is TRBJ2-1; 9 bases agree with TRBD2. V trimming: 3 bases; J trimming: 9 bases; junction bases outside the gene matches: 9. Germline-derived CDR1 and CDR2 are DFQATT and SNEGSKA (reference sequence). The CDR3 spans 14 residues. CDR3 protein: CSASLAGGSGEQFF. In nucleotides, the CDR3 is TGCAGTGCTAGCTTGGCGGGAGGGTCAGGTGAGCAGTTCTTC.

This chain uses TRBV6-5 with TRBJ1-5; unclear D gene. This CDR3 has 13 amino acids. V lost 5 bases to trimming and J lost 6 bases, with 11 bases between them. Germline lookup yields CDR1 MNHEY and CDR2 SVGAGI. This chain's CDR3 is CASSQVPSQPQHF. DNA for the CDR3: TGTGCCAGCAGTCAAGTTCCTAGTCAGCCCCAGCATTTT.

V is TRBV7-8 and J is TRBJ1-1; 7 nucleotides align to TRBD1. Germline V gene sequence: CDR1 SGHVS, CDR2 FQNEAQ. Trimming removed 5 bases from V and 1 base from J; junction bases left unmatched: 7. This CDR3 comprises 15 residues. CDR3 residues: CASSDHRGGNTEAFF. The CDR3 coding sequence is TGTGCCAGCAGCGACCACAGGGGCGGGAACACTGAAGCTTTCTTT.

The chain recombines TRBV2 with TRBJ2-7; D is ambiguous. The length of the CDR3 is 15 residues. Germline V gene lookup returns CDR1 SNHLY and CDR2 FYNNEI. With 3 bases removed from V and 3 bases from J, the gap between germline ends came to 15 bases. The CDR3 bases are TGTGCCAGCAGTGATTACGGACGGGTTGGCTACGAGCAGTACTTC. Translated: CASSDYGRVGYEQYF.

The rearrangement joins TRBV5-1 to TRBJ1-2; 10 bases match TRBD1. CDR3 length equals 14 residues. From germline, CDR1 is SGHRS and CDR2 YFSETQ. The ends lost 2 bases at V and 6 bases at J; junction bases unmatched: 4. The CDR3 is CASSLGTGVHGYTF. CDR3 sequence (DNA): TGCGCCAGCAGCTTAGGGACAGGGGTACATGGCTACACCTTC.

V is TRBV9 and J is TRBJ2-6; D gene ambiguous. The germline CDR1 and CDR2 sequences are SGDLS and YYNGEE. The ends were cut back, 2 bases at V and 0 bases at J, with 3 bases in the middle. This CDR3 region has 14 residues. CDR3 amino acids: CASSVGSGANVLTF. In DNA form, the CDR3 reads TGTGCCAGCAGCGTCGGCTCTGGGGCCAACGTCCTGACTTTC.